This is a list of T cell receptor beta chains from one sample in a study of blood T cell repertoires in COVID-19. Clones were sequenced by immunoSEQ multiplex PCR, and TCRdb holds only the in-frame ones, with some missing. The data contain tens of thousands of clones, about 74% of them singletons. The sequenced sample was peripheral blood. The receptors were sampled from a man in his 70s with COVID-19, enrolled during active disease. Each CDR3 is given with its conserved first and last residue. A D gene is named only where the DNA matches it firmly. Only some rows state a clone size, as once, few, many or a class for expanded clones.

clone_size j_call v_call d_call cdr3_nt cdr3_aa
once TRBJ2-5 TRBV28 - TGTGCCAGCAGTTTCTCAGGGGTTTCGGGAGAGACCCAGTACTTC CASSFSGVSGETQYF
- TRBJ1-2 TRBV27 TRBD1 TGTGCCAGCAGTCCCACCCCGACAGGGGCGCACTATGGCTACACCTTC CASSPTPTGAHYGYTF
- TRBJ1-1 TRBV6-2/TRBV6-3 - TGTGCCAGCAGTCAGGGACTCCCGAACACTGAAGCTTTCTTT CASSQGLPNTEAFF
- TRBJ2-1 TRBV6-2/TRBV6-3 TRBD2 TGTGCCAGCAGTTCGGGACTAGCGGTCTCCTACAATGAGCAGTTCTTC CASSSGLAVSYNEQFF
- TRBJ2-3 TRBV28 TRBD2 TGTGCCAGCATTCCCCAGCGGGGCAGACATACTAGCACAGATACGCAGTATTTT CASIPQRGRHTSTDTQYF
- TRBJ1-5 TRBV28 - TGTGCCAGCAGCCCCAGGGGCAGGGGTGATCAGCCCCAGCATTTT CASSPRGRGDQPQHF
- TRBJ2-1 TRBV3-1/TRBV3-2 TRBD2 TGTGCCAGCAGCCATCCGACTAGCGGGAGGGAGGGAGCCTACAATGAGCAGTTCTTC CASSHPTSGREGAYNEQFF
- TRBJ2-3 TRBV24-1 - TGTGCCACCAGTGATTTTGACAGGAGTGGGACAGATACGCAGTATTTT CATSDFDRSGTDTQYF
once TRBJ2-7 TRBV6-5 - TGTGCCAGCAGTTACTATCGGGGGTACTACGAGCAGTACTTC CASSYYRGYYEQYF
few TRBJ2-5 TRBV7-8 TRBD2 TGTGCCAGCAGCCCGGGGGGATTACTAGCGGGAATCCAAGAGACCCAGTACTTC CASSPGGLLAGIQETQYF
- TRBJ2-1 TRBV29-1 TRBD2 TGCAGCGTTGCCCAGCGGGGCCTGAATGAGCAGTTCTTC CSVAQRGLNEQFF
- TRBJ1-2 TRBV7-2 TRBD1 TGTGCCAGCAGCCCAGGGACAGGGGAGACTGGCTACACCTTC CASSPGTGETGYTF
few TRBJ2-7 TRBV11-2 TRBD2 TGTGCCAGCAGCTTTAAAAGGACTAGCGGGAGCGGGAAGCAGTACTTC CASSFKRTSGSGKQYF
- TRBJ2-3 TRBV5-1 TRBD1 TGCGCCAGCAGCTCGACAGGGGGCTACGGCACAGATACGCAGTATTTT CASSSTGGYGTDTQYF